This section outlines one TCR beta chain sequence together with its context. Germline CDR1 and CDR2: LGHDT and YNNKEL (reference sequence). CDR3 size: 16 residues. J gave up 6 bases and V 3 bases, and 8 bases lay outside the gene matches. In the original processing: Reference gene primer amplification yielded estimated nucleated cell counts. This table comes from immunoSEQ multiplex PCR, and its TCRdb copy is limited to in-frame clones, with some not included. V and J calls plus clone size are reproduced from that table; the DNA served to infer D and trimming. The sample carries 150,000 to 200,000 clones, approximately 86% recorded once. This specimen comes from a study of blood T cell repertoires in COVID-19. Across the whole study: Samples came from the United States, Italy and Spain, spanning acute and convalescent COVID-19. PBMCs, B-cell-depleted T cells, or T cells provided the cDNA or gDNA that made up the material.

The source of this sequence is a man aged 65 to 79 with acute or convalescent COVID-19. Material: peripheral blood. The V gene is TRBV3-1 (or the pseudogene TRBV3-2), the J gene TRBJ2-2; 9 positions agree with TRBD2. The DNA for the CDR3 is TGTGCCAGCAGCCAGAACCTAGCGGGGTCGTCCGGGGAGCTGTTTTTT. Translation: CASSQNLAGSSGELFF.